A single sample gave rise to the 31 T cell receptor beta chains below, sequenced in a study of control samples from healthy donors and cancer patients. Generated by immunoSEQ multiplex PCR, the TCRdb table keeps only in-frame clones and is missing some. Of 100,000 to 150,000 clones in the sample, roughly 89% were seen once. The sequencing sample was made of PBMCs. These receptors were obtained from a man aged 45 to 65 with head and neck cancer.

The CDR3 reads CATSRGGDRDQPQHF. The CDR3 DNA sequence: TGTGCCACCAGTAGGGGAGGGGATAGGGATCAGCCCCAGCATTTT. The rearrangement joins TRBV24-1 to TRBJ1-5, with D perhaps matching TRBD1 (5 bases). Germline CDR1 KGHDR, CDR2 SFDVKD. CDR3 length: 15 amino acids. Trimming took 6 bases from V and 5 from J, leaving 16 bases between them.

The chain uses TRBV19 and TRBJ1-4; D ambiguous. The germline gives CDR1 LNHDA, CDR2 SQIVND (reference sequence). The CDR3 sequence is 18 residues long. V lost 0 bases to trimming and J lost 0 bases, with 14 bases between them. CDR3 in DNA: TGTGCCAGTAGTATAGATCTATTTGGGATGGCAACTAATGAAAAACTGTTTTTT. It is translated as CASSIDLFGMATNEKLFF.

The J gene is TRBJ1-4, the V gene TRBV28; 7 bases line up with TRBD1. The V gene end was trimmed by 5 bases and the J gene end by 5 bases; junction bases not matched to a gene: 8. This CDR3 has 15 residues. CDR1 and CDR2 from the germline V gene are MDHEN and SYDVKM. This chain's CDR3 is CASSPRGGENEKLFF. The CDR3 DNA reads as TGTGCCAGCAGTCCCCGAGGGGGCGAGAATGAAAAACTGTTTTTT.

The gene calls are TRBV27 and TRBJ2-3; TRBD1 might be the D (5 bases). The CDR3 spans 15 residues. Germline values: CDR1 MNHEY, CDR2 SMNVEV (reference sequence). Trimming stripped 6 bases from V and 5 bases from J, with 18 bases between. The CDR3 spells CASRFLAQGGDTQYF. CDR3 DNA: TGTGCCAGCAGATTCTTAGCCCAGGGTGGAGATACGCAGTATTTT.

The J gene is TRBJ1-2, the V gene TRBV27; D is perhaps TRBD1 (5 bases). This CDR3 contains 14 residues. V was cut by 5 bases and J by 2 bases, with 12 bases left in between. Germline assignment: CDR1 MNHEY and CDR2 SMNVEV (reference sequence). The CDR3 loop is CASSEGRGNYGYTF. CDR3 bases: TGTGCCAGCAGTGAGGGACGGGGCAACTATGGCTACACCTTC.

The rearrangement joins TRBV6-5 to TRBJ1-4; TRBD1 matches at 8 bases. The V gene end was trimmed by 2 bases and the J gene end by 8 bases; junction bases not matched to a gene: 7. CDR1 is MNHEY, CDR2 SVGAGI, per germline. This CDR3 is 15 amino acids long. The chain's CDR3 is CASSYDGQGGEKLFF. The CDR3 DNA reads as TGTGCCAGCAGTTACGACGGACAGGGTGGGGAAAAACTGTTTTTT.

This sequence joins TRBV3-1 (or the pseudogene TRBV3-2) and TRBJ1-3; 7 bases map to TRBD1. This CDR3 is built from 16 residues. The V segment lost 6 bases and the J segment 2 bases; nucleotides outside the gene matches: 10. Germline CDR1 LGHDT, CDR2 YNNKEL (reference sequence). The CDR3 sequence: CASRPQGGSAGNTIYF. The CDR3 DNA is TGTGCCAGCAGGCCCCAGGGGGGGTCCGCTGGAAACACCATATATTTT.

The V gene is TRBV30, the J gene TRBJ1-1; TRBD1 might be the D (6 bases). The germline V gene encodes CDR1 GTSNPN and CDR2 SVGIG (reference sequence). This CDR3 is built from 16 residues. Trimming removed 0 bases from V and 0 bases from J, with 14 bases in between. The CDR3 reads CAWSVRGLRMNTEAFF. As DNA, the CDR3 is TGTGCCTGGAGTGTCAGGGGTTTAAGAATGAACACTGAAGCTTTCTTT.

The CDR3 here is CATSGAGGHEQYF. Written as DNA, the CDR3 is TGTGCCACCAGTGGAGCAGGGGGCCACGAGCAGTACTTC. The rearrangement uses TRBV24-1 and TRBJ2-7; 8 nucleotides agree with TRBD1. CDR1 and CDR2 (germline): KGHDR, SFDVKD. CDR3 length equals 13 residues. After removal of 5 bases from V and 5 bases from J, the junction contained 4 bases not matched to a gene.

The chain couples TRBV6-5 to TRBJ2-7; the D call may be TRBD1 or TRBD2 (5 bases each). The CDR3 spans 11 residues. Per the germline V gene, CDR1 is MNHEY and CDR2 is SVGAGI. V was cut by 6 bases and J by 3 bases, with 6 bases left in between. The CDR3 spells CASRGVYEQYF. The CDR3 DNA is TGTGCCAGCAGGGGGGTCTACGAGCAGTACTTC.

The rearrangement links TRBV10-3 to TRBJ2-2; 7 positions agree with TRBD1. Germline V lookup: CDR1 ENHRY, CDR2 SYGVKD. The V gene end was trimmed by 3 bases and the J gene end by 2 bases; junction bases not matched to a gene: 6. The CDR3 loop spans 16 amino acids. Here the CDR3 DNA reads TGTGCCATCAGTGATAAGGGACAGCGAAACACCGGGGAGCTGTTTTTT. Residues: CAISDKGQRNTGELFF.

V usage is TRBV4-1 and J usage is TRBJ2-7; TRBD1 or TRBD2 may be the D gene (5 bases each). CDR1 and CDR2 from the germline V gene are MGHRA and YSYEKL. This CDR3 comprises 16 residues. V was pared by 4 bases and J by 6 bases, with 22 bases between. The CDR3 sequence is CASSPTWDVLSPEQYF. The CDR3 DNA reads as TGCGCCAGCAGCCCCACATGGGACGTACTCTCCCCCGAGCAGTACTTC.

CDR3 protein: CASSYGGNTIYF. Written as DNA, the CDR3 is TGTGCCAGCAGTTACGGCGGAAACACCATATATTTT. J is TRBJ1-3 and V is TRBV6-5; unclear D gene. V was cut by 2 bases and J by 4 bases, with 3 bases left in between. Looked up from germline, CDR1 is MNHEY and CDR2 is SVGAGI. The CDR3 has 12 residues.

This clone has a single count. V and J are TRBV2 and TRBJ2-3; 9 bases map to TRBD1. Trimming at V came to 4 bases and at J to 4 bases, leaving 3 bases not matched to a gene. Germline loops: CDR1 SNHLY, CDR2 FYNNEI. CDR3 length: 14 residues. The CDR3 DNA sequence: TGTGCCAGCAGTGCGGGGACAGGGCCAGATACGCAGTATTTT. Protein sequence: CASSAGTGPDTQYF.

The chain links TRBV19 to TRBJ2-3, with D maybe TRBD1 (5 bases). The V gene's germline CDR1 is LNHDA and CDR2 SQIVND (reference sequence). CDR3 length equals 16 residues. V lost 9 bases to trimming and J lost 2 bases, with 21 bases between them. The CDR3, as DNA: TGTGCCAGCCACTGGGGCCACCACTTTTCCACAGATACGCAGTATTTT. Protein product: CASHWGHHFSTDTQYF. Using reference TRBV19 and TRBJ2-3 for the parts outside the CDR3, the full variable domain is DGGITQSPKYLFRKEGQNVTLSCEQNLNHDAMYWYRQDPGQGLRLIYYSQIVNDFQKGDIAEGYSVSREKKESFPLTVTSAQKNPTAFYLCASHWGHHFSTDTQYFGPGTRLTVL.

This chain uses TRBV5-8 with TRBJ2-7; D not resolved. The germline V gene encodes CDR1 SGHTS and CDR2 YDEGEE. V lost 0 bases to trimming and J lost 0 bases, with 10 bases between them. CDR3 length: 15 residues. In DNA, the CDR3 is TGTGCCAGCAGCTTGGGGGCAGGCCTCTCCTACGAGCAGTACTTC. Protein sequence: CASSLGAGLSYEQYF.

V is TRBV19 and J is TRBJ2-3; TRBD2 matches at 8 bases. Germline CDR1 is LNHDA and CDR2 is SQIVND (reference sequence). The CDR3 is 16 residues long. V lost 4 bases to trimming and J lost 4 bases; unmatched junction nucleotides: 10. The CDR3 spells CASSTLGAGESDTQYF. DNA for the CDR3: TGTGCCAGTAGTACCCTTGGAGCGGGAGAATCAGATACGCAGTATTTT.

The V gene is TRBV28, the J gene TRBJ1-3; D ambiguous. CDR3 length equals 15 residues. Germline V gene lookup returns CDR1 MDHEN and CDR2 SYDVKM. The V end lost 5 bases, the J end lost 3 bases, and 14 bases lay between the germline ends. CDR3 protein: CASSLSTLYGNTIYF. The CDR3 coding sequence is TGTGCCAGCAGTCTCTCGACACTTTATGGAAACACCATATATTTT.

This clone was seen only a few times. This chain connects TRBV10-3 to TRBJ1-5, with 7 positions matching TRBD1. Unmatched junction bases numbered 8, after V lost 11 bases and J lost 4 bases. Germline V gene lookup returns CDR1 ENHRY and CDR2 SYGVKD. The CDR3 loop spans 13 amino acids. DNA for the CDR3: TGTGCCTCCCAGGACAGGTCTAATCAGCCCCAGCATTTT. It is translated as CASQDRSNQPQHF.

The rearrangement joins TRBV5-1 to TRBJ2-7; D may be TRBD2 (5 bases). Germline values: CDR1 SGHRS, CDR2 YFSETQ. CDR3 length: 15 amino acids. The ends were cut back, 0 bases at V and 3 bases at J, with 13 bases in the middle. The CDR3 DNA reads TGCGCCAGCAGCTTGGGGCCGGGATCTAACTACGAGCAGTACTTC. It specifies CASSLGPGSNYEQYF.

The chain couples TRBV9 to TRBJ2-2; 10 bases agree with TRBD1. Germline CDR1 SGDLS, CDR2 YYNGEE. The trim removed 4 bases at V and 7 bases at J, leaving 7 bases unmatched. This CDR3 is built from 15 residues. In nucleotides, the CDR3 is TGTGCCAGCAGCTCCGGGACAGGGGCGGGCGGGGAGCTGTTTTTT. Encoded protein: CASSSGTGAGGELFF. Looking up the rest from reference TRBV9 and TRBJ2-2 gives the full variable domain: DSGVTQTPKHLITATGQRVTLRCSPRSGDLSVYWYQQSLDQGLQFLIQYYNGEERAKGNILERFSAQQFPDLHSELNLSSLELGDSALYFCASSSGTGAGGELFFGEGSRLTVL.

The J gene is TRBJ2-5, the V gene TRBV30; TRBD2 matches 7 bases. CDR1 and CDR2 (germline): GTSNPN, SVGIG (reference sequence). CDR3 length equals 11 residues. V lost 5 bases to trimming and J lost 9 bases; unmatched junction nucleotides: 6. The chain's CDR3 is CAWESSGSQYF. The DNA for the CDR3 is TGTGCCTGGGAGTCTAGCGGATCCCAGTACTTC.

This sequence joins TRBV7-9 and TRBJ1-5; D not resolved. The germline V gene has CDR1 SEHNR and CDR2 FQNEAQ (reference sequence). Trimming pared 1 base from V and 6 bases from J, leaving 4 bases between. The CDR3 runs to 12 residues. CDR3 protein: CASSLGSQPQHF. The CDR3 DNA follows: TGTGCCAGCAGCTTAGGGAGTCAGCCCCAGCATTTT.

The CDR3 region has the DNA TGTGCCAGCAGCAGCGGGACTAGCGAGCAGTACTTC. Amino acids: CASSSGTSEQYF. The chain employs TRBV7-2 and TRBJ2-7; 8 bases map to TRBD2. The germline V gene has CDR1 SGHTA and CDR2 FQGNSA. The V segment lost 5 bases and the J segment 6 bases; nucleotides outside the gene matches: 3. The CDR3 runs to 12 residues.

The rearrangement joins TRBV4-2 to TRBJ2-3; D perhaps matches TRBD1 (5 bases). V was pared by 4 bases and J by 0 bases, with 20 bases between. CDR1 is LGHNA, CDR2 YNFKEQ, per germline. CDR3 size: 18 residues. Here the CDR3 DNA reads TGTGCCAGCAGCCCCTCGTGGGGCGCCGGATCTAGCACAGATACGCAGTATTTT. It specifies CASSPSWGAGSSTDTQYF.

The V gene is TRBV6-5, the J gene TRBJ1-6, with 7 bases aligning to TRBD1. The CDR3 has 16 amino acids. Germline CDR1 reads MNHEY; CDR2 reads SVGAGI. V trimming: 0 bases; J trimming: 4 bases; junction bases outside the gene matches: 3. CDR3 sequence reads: CASSYSGDRYNSPLHF. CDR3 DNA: TGTGCCAGCAGTTACTCGGGGGACAGATATAATTCACCCCTCCACTTT.

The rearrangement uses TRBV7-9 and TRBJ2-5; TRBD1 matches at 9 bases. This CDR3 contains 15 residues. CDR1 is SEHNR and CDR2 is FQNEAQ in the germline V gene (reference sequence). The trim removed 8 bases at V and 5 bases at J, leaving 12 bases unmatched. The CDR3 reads CASGRQMGQGETQYF. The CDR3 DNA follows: TGTGCCAGCGGCCGTCAAATGGGACAGGGTGAGACCCAGTACTTC.

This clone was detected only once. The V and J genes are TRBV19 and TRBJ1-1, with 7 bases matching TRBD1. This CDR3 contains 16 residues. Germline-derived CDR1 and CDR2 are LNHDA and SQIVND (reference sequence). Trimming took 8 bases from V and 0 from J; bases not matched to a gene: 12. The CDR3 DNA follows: TGTGCCAGTTGCTCCGAGACAGGGCAAATGAACACTGAAGCTTTCTTT. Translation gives CASCSETGQMNTEAFF.

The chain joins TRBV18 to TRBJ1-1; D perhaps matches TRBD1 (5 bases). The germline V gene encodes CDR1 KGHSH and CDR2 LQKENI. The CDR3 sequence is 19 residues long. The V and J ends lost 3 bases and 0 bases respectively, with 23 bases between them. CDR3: CASSPLPRSLGAMNTEAFF. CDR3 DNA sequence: TGTGCCAGCTCACCCCTTCCTAGGTCCCTAGGGGCAATGAACACTGAAGCTTTCTTT.

The CDR3 DNA follows: TGCGCCAGCAGCTTAGGGGATCTGGGTGGCTACACCTTC. Amino acid sequence: CASSLGDLGGYTF. This sequence joins TRBV5-1 and TRBJ1-2, with D possibly being TRBD1 (5 bases). The V end lost 2 bases, the J end lost 7 bases, and 12 bases lay between the germline ends. Germline assignment: CDR1 SGHRS and CDR2 YFSETQ. The CDR3 totals 13 residues. Using reference TRBV5-1 and TRBJ1-2 for the parts outside the CDR3, the full variable domain is KAGVTQTPRYLIKTRGQQVTLSCSPISGHRSVSWYQQTPGQGLQFLFEYFSETQRNKGNFPGRFSGRQFSNSRSEMNVSTLELGDSALYLCASSLGDLGGYTFGSGTRLTVV.

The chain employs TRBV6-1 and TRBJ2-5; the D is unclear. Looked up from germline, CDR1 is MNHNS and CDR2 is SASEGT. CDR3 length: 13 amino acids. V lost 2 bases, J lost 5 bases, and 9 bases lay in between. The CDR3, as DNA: TGTGCCAGCAGTGAATTTACAGCGGAGACCCAGTACTTC. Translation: CASSEFTAETQYF.